Listed here is a single T cell receptor beta chain. The record originates from a study of cytomegalovirus exposure and HLA in healthy donors. The PCR employed 60 Vbeta primers together with 13 Jbeta primers. Sequencing used immunoSEQ multiplex PCR; TCRdb keeps in-frame clones, though not all of them. The sample yields approximately 110,000 clones, around two thirds seen once. The trim removed 3 bases at V and 1 base at J, leaving 3 bases unmatched. This CDR3 region has 15 residues. In germline, CDR1 is MNHEY, CDR2 SMNVEV (reference sequence). The sequence was obtained from a man aged 25-45 years in good health and CMV-seropositive. The sequenced sample consisted of PBMCs. This chain uses TRBV27 with TRBJ2-3; TRBD2 matches at 8 bases. CDR3 region: CASSFRRGGTDTQYF. CDR3 nucleotides: TGTGCCAGCAGTTTTCGGCGGGGGGGCACAGATACGCAGTATTTT.